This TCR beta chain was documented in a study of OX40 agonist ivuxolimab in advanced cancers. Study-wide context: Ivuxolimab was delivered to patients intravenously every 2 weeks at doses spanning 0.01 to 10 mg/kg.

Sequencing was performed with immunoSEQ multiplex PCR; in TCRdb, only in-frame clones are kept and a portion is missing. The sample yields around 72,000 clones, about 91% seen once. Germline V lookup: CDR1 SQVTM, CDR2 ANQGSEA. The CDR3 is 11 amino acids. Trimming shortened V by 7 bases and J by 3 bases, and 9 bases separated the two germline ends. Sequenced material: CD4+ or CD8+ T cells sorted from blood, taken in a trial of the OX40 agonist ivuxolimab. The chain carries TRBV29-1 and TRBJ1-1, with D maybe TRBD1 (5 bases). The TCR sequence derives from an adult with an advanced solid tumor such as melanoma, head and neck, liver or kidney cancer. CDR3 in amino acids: CSAQVYTEAFF. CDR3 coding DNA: TGCAGCGCACAGGTTTACACTGAAGCTTTCTTT.